Listed below are T cell receptor beta chains from one sample, sequenced in a study of cytomegalovirus exposure and HLA in healthy donors. The table came from immunoSEQ multiplex PCR; TCRdb's copy has only in-frame clones and leaves some out. Of around 110,000 clones in the sample, roughly three fifths were seen once. The sequenced sample was PBMCs. The receptors come from a young man in good health and CMV-seronegative. The CDR3 runs from the conserved cysteine through the conserved F or W. For some rows the clone size is stated as once, few or many, or as a class when expanded; others skip it.

>NA|TRBJ2-7|TRBV4-3
CASSRRQGESYEQYF
>NA|TRBJ2-5|TRBV28
CASSSLNSGPSETQYF
>NA|TRBJ2-7|TRBV7-2
CASSPPSVEQYF
>NA|TRBJ2-3|TRBV19
CASNSWDAGNSDTQYF
>NA|TRBJ2-1|TRBV7-2
CASSSLAASYNEQFF
>NA|TRBJ2-7|TRBV6-6
CASGSGFGYEQYF
>NA|TRBJ1-6|TRBV5-1
CASSLGTTYNSPLHF
>NA|TRBJ1-1|TRBV12-5
CASGQIQGRAFF
>NA|TRBJ2-7|TRBV30
CAWRLFRQGEKNEQYF
>once|TRBJ1-6|TRBV7-6
CASSSREEGPLHF
>NA|TRBJ2-7|TRBV10-1
CASSERLAGGEQYF
>NA|NA|TRBV2
CATGSGQPPYEQYF
>NA|TRBJ1-5|TRBV18
CASSSDQGTQHF
>NA|TRBJ2-7|TRBV28
CASGVAGGSSYEQYF
>few|TRBJ1-5|TRBV27
CASSSGTDGNQPQHF
>NA|TRBJ1-2|TRBV4-2
CASSQEGTGGNYGYTF
>NA|TRBJ2-7|TRBV7-2
CASSFWRENHEQYF
>few|TRBJ1-4|TRBV11-2
CASSLDRQGPPTNEKLFF
>NA|TRBJ2-1|TRBV28
CASSKTGGQYNEQFF
>NA|TRBJ2-7|TRBV6-6
CASSYGPYEQYF
>once|TRBJ1-2|TRBV7-8
CASSLVPDSLGRHYGYTF
>NA|TRBJ2-1|TRBV7-8
CASSLGQVGNEQFF
>NA|TRBJ2-7|TRBV19
CASSDRPSGNYEQYF
>NA|TRBJ2-5|TRBV6-4
CASNWDSKETQYF
>once|TRBJ2-7|TRBV5-1
CASSSSGSYEQYF
>NA|TRBJ1-4|TRBV9
CASSGKDRGFEKLFF
>NA|TRBJ1-2|TRBV28
CASSADGTAYGYTF
>NA|TRBJ2-1|TRBV5-1
CASSLGGRDNEQFF
>NA|TRBJ2-4|TRBV28
CASSFLPSGEGIQYF
>NA|TRBJ2-7|TRBV28
CASSYERAGGGEQYF
>NA|TRBJ1-1|TRBV18
CASSPLTDFHTEAFF
>NA|TRBJ1-1|TRBV7-9
CARSSGTGFMNTEAFF
>NA|TRBJ1-3|TRBV18
CASSTGGTGTVNTIYF
>NA|TRBJ1-3|TRBV9
CASSAAGGGGNTIYF
>NA|TRBJ2-3|TRBV19
CASSTSGGTDTQYF
>NA|TRBJ2-7|TRBV6-5
CASSGDRGAYEQYF
>NA|TRBJ2-7|TRBV9
CASSPAGNPYEQYF
>NA|TRBJ2-3|TRBV6-4
CASSESISTDTQYF
>NA|TRBJ1-2|TRBV5-4
CASSFPLTNGYTF
>once|TRBJ1-3|TRBV10-3
CAIYRGGGNTIYF
>once|TRBJ2-2|TRBV30
CAWSVRVGTGELFF
>few|TRBJ1-1|TRBV4-3
CASSQDRWGLGEAFF
>NA|TRBJ2-1|TRBV5-6
CASSGGTREFF
>NA|TRBJ2-5|TRBV30
CAWSAGDSLMSQYF
>NA|TRBJ2-3|TRBV29-1
CSVDSGSTDTQYF
>NA|TRBJ1-6|TRBV5-7
CASSSQKGGARNNSPLHF
>NA|TRBJ2-1|TRBV10-1
CASSDWTIGQFF
>NA|TRBJ2-2|TRBV10-1
CASSGLSGGAGELFF
>NA|TRBJ2-1|TRBV4-3
CASSQDPTASYNEQFF
>NA|NA|TRBV6-5
CASSYSNDRNYEQYF